Presented here are 8 T cell receptor beta chains from one specimen sequenced in a study of T cells in Graves' hyperthyroidism and ophthalmopathy. Amplified regions were TCR beta CDR3 sequences from RNA transcripts. HTBI primers were employed in a first-round RT-PCR of the TCR CDR3. Each CDR3 protein is one row after TCRdb ran MiXCR on the multiplex PCR reads. The table shows about 200,000 distinct CDR3 sequences, with around a sixth occurring only once. Sequenced sample: blood. The receptors here all came from a woman in her 50s with Graves' hyperthyroidism.

Ten or more counts support this clonotype. The J gene is TRBJ2-5, the V gene TRBV6-6; D gene unclear. V was cut by 0 bases and J by 1 base, with 6 bases left in between. The CDR3 has 14 amino acids. Germline loops: CDR1 MNHNY, CDR2 SVGAGI (reference sequence). The CDR3 loop is CASSYSGLQETQYF. DNA for the CDR3: TGTGCCAGCAGTTACTCCGGTCTCCAAGAGACCCAGTACTTC.

As for this clonotype: A much bigger clone sits one base away, suggesting this may be a read error. The V gene is TRBV6-2 or TRBV6-3, the J gene TRBJ2-5; TRBD2 matches at 7 bases. Germline values: CDR1 MNHEY, CDR2 SVGEGT. Trimming cost V 8 bases and J 1 base; bases outside gene matches: 10. This CDR3 is 15 amino acids long. The CDR3 here is CASAGIAGLQETQYF. CDR3 nucleotides: TGTGCCAGCGCCGGGATAGCGGGCCTCCAAGAGACCCAGTACTTC.

The chain has TRBV20-1 and TRBJ2-2, with TRBD2 identical over 7 bases. V lost 0 bases, J lost 6 bases, and 1 base stayed unmatched. The CDR3 has 13 amino acids. Germline V gene data show CDR1 as DFQATT and CDR2 as SNEGSKA (reference sequence). As DNA, the CDR3 is TGCAGTGCTAGAGAGGCGGGGGCCGGGGAGCTGTTTTTT. Protein sequence: CSAREAGAGELFF.

This clonotype was detected many times. The chain is built from TRBV20-1 and TRBJ1-1; unclear D gene. Germline V gene lookup returns CDR1 DFQATT and CDR2 SNEGSKA (reference sequence). Trimming cost V 4 bases and J 0 bases, with 12 bases left between them. The CDR3 loop spans 14 amino acids. As DNA, the CDR3 is TGCAGTGCTACGGGGAATTCGGTGAACACTGAAGCTTTCTTT. Translation: CSATGNSVNTEAFF.

This clonotype was counted between two and nine times. V and J are TRBV11-1 and TRBJ2-1, with 12 bases lining up with TRBD2. Per germline, CDR1 SGHAT and CDR2 FQDESV (reference sequence). With V trimmed by 2 bases and J by 13 bases, 12 bases remained unmatched. There are 16 residues in the CDR3. The CDR3 DNA follows: TGTGCCAGCAGCTTAATTAGCATCCTAGCGGGAGGGACTCAGTTCTTC. Translating gives CASSLISILAGGTQFF. Combining the CDR3 with reference TRBV11-1 and TRBJ2-1 gives the whole variable domain EAEVAQSPRYKITEKSQAVAFWCDPISGHATLYWYRQILGQGPELLVQFQDESVVDDSQLPKDRFSAERLKGVDSTLKIQPAELGDSAMYLCASSLISILAGGTQFFGPGTRLTVL.

This clonotype was picked up many times. The chain is built from TRBV7-2 and TRBJ2-7; possible D gene TRBD1, 6 bases. Looked up from germline, CDR1 is SGHTA and CDR2 is FQGNSA. The CDR3 has 15 residues. Trimming shortened V by 5 bases and J by 3 bases, and 17 bases separated the two germline ends. Written as DNA, the CDR3 is TGTGCCAGCAGCCAGCAGGGGAGATCTCTCTACGAGCAGTACTTC. It yields the protein CASSQQGRSLYEQYF.

This clonotype appeared many times. V is TRBV9 and J is TRBJ2-3, with TRBD2 matching over 8 bases. Per the germline V gene, CDR1 is SGDLS and CDR2 is YYNGEE. Unmatched junction bases numbered 3, after V lost 0 bases and J lost 3 bases. CDR3 length: 15 residues. In DNA, the CDR3 is TGTGCCAGCAGCGTAGGGACTAGCATTACAGATACGCAGTATTTT. Protein: CASSVGTSITDTQYF.

This clonotype was counted at least ten times. The J gene is TRBJ2-3, the V gene TRBV7-2; D is ambiguous. This CDR3 has 13 residues. Looked up from germline, CDR1 is SGHTA and CDR2 is FQGNSA. V shed 5 bases and J shed 7 bases, with 13 bases lying between them. The CDR3 loop is CASSDPLRNTQYF. Here the CDR3 DNA reads TGTGCCAGCAGCGATCCCTTAAGAAATACGCAGTATTTT.